This T cell receptor (beta chain) originates from a study of T cell repertoires in cytomegalovirus infection. Comment on this clonotype: Its specificity is not known.

MiXCR, applied by TCRdb to the reads, yields one record per CDR3 protein. This table has about 830,000 distinct CDR3 sequences, about 30% appearing once. There are 15 residues in the CDR3. The V end lost 6 bases, the J end lost 2 bases, and 13 bases lay between the germline ends. The germline V gene has CDR1 MNHEY and CDR2 SMNVEV (reference sequence). Sequencing was performed on cultured CD8+ T cells from PBMCs, taken from culture after CMV antigen stimulation. The clonotype comes from a human donor in good health (CMV status not recorded). Some clones in this sample may be carry-over from other donors' samples. The chain has TRBV27 and TRBJ1-4; D might be TRBD1 (6 bases). CDR3: CASSYRVGTNEKLFF. The CDR3 coding sequence is TGTGCCAGCAGCTACAGGGTCGGGACTAATGAAAAACTGTTTTTT.